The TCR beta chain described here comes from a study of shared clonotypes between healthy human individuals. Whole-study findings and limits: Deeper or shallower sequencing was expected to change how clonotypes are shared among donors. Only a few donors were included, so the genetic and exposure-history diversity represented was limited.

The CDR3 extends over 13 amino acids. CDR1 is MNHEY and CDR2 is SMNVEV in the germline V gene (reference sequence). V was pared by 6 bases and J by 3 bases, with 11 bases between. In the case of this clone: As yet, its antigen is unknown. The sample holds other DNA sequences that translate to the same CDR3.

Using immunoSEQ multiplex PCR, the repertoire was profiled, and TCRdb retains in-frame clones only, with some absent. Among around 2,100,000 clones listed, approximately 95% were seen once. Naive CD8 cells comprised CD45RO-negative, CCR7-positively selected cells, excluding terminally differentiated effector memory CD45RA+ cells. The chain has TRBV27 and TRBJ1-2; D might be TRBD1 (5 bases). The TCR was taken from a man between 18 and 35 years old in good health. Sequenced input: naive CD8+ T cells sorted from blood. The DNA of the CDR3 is TGTGCCAGCAGCCTAAGCAGGGACTATGGCTACACCTTC. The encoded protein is CASSLSRDYGYTF.